This T cell receptor (beta chain) was found in a study of T-cell reconstitution after alpha-beta-depleted transplantation in children. The table lists this clonotype with a few counts. What it binds is not known. Trimming stripped 6 bases from V and 5 bases from J, with 5 bases between. Germline V gene data show CDR1 as MNHEY and CDR2 as SMNVEV (reference sequence). The length of the CDR3 is 12 residues. Construction of the TCRbeta library involved unique molecular identifiers. TCRdb analysed the PCR reads with MiXCR anew, one entry per CDR3 protein. The sample records around 960,000 distinct CDR3 sequences, about 29% being singletons. Study-wide results and limits: The high TCRbeta diversity at day 60 in some patients came from surviving recipient T cells and thymic progenitors. Alpha-beta T cells about two months after transplant reportedly derived from several hundred expanded graft clones.

The sequence came from a boy in the first two years of life who had a stem cell transplant for SCID, so the T cells may come from the graft donor. Sequenced here: PBMCs, mostly from graft donor cells, sampled 360 days after TCRalphabeta/CD19-depleted stem cell transplant. V gene TRBV27 combines with J gene TRBJ1-6, with D unclear. For the CDR3, the DNA is TGTGCCAGCAGGGCCCATAATTCACCCCTCCACTTT. Protein sequence: CASRAHNSPLHF.